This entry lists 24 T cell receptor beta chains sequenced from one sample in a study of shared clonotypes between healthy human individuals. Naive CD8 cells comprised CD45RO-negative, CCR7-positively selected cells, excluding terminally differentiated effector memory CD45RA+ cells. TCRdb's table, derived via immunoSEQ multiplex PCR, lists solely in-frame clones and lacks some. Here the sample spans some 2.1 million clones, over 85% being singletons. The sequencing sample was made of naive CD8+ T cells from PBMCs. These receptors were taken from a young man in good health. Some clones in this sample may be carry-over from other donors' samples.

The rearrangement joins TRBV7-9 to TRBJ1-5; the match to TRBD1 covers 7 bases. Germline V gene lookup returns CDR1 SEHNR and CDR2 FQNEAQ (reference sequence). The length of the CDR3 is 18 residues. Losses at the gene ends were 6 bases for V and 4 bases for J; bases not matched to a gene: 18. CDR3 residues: CASRFDREGRRKNQPQHF. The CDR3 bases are TGTGCCAGCAGATTTGACAGGGAAGGACGAAGAAAAAATCAGCCCCAGCATTTT. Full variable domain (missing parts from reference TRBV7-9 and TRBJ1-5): DTGVSQNPRHKITKRGQNVTFRCDPISEHNRLYWYRQTLGQGPEFLTYFQNEAQLEKSRLLSDRFSAERPKGSFSTLEIQRTEQGDSAMYLCASRFDREGRRKNQPQHFGDGTRLSIL.

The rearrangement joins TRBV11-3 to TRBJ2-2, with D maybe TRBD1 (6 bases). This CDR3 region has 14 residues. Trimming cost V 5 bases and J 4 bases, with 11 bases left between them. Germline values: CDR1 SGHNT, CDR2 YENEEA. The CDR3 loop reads CASSQQGGTGELFF. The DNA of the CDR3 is TGTGCCAGCAGCCAGCAAGGGGGCACCGGGGAGCTGTTTTTT.

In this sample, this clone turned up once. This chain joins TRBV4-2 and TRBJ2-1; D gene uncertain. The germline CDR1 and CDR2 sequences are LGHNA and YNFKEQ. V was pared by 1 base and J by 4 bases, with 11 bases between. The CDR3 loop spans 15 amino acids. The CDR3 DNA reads TGTGCCAGCAGCCAAGGGGTTTGGATTTACAATGAGCAGTTCTTC. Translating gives CASSQGVWIYNEQFF.

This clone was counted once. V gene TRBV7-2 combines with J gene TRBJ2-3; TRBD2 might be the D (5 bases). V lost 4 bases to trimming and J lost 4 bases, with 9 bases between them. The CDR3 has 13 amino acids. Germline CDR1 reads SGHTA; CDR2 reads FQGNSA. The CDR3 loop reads CASSWLASDTQYF. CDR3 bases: TGTGCCAGCAGCTGGCTAGCCTCAGATACGCAGTATTTT.

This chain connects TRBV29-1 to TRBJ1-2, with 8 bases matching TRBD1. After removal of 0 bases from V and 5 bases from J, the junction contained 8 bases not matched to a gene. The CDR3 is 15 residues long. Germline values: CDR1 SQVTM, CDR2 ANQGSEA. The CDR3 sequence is CSVEDDRGVRYGYTF. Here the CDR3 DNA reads TGCAGCGTTGAAGATGACAGGGGAGTTAGGTATGGCTACACCTTC.

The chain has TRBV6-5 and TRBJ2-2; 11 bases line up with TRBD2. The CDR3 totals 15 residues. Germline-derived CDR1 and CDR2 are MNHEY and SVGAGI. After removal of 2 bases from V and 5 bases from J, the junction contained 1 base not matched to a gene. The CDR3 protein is CASSYRLAGTGELFF. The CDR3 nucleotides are TGTGCCAGCAGTTACCGACTAGCGGGGACCGGGGAGCTGTTTTTT.

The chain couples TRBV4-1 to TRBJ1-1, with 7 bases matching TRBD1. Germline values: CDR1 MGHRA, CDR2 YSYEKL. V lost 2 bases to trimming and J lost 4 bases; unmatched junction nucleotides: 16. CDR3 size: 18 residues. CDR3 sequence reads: CASSQYNQGVIGFTEAFF. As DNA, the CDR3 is TGCGCCAGCAGCCAATATAATCAGGGGGTTATCGGCTTCACTGAAGCTTTCTTT.

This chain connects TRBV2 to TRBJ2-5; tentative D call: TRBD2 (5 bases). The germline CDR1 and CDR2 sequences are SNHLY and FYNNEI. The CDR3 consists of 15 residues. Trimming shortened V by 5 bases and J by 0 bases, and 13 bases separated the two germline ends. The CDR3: CASSPLGRYQETQYF. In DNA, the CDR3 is TGTGCCAGCAGTCCACTAGGGCGGTACCAAGAGACCCAGTACTTC.

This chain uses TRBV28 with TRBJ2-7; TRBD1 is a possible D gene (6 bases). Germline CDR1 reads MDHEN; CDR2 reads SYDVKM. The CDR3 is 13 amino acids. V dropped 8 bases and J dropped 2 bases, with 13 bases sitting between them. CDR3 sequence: CASEGTRTYEQYF. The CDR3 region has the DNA TGTGCCAGCGAGGGGACACGCACCTACGAGCAGTACTTC.

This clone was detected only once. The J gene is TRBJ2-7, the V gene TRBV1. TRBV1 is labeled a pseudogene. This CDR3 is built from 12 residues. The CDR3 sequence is CTRGPKPYEQYF. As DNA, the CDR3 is TGCACCAGAGGCCCGAAACCCTACGAGCAGTACTTC.

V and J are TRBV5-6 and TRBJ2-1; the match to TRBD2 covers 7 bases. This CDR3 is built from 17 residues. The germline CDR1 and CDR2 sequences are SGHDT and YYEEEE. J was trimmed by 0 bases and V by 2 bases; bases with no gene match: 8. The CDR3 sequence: CASSFPGGGLSYNEQFF. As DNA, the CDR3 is TGTGCCAGCAGCTTCCCGGGGGGTGGCCTCTCCTACAATGAGCAGTTCTTC.

CDR3 sequence: CASSVRGARENIQYF. CDR3 in DNA: TGCGCCAGCAGCGTCCGCGGGGCAAGAGAAAACATTCAGTACTTC. The chain combines TRBV4-1 with TRBJ2-4, with a possible D match to TRBD2 (6 bases). Trimming pared 5 bases from V and 5 bases from J, leaving 16 bases between. CDR3 length: 15 residues. Germline-derived CDR1 and CDR2 are MGHRA and YSYEKL.

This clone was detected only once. CDR3 sequence (DNA): TGTGCCAGCAGCTTAGCAGAGGGCTGGCCGGGGGAGCTGTTTTTT. This gives the protein CASSLAEGWPGELFF. V and J are TRBV11-1 and TRBJ2-2; the D gene is possibly TRBD2 (5 bases). Trimming shortened V by 0 bases and J by 8 bases, and 13 bases separated the two germline ends. Germline-derived CDR1 and CDR2 are SGHAT and FQDESV (reference sequence). The length of the CDR3 is 15 residues.

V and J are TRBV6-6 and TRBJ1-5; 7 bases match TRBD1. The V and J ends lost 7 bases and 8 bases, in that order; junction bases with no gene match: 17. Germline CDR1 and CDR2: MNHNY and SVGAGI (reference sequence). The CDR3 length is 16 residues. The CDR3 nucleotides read TGTGCCAGCACCTTACTCATGACAGGGAATGAGGAGCCCCAGCATTTT. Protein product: CASTLLMTGNEEPQHF.

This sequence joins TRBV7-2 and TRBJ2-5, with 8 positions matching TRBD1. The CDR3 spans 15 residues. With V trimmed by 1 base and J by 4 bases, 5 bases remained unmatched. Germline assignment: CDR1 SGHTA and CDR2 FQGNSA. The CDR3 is CASSLESGGAETQYF. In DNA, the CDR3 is TGTGCCAGCAGCTTAGAGTCAGGGGGCGCAGAGACCCAGTACTTC.

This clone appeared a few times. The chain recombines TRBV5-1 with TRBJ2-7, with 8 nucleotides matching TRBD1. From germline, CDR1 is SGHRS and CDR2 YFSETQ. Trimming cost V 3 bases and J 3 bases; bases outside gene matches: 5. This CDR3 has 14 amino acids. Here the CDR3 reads CASSSRDRIYEQYF. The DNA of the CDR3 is TGCGCCAGCAGCTCCCGGGACAGGATCTACGAGCAGTACTTC.

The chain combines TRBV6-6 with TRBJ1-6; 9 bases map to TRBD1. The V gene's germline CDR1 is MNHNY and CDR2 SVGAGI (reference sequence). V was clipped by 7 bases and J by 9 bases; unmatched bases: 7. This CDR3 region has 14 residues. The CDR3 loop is CASTSGQGSSPLHF. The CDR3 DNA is TGTGCCAGCACCTCCGGACAGGGGAGTTCACCCCTCCACTTT.

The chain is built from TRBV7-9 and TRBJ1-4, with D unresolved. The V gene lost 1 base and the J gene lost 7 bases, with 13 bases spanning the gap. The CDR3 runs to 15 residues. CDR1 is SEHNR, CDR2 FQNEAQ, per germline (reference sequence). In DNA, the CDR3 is TGTGCCAGCAGCTTAGGTTCCCCCGACGGTGAAAAACTGTTTTTT. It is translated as CASSLGSPDGEKLFF.

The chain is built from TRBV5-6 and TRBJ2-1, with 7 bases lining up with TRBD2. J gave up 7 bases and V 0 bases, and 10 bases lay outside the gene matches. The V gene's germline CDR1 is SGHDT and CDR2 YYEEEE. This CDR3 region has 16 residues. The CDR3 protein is CASSLGVREGWNEQFF. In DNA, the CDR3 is TGTGCCAGCAGCTTGGGAGTTAGGGAGGGTTGGAATGAGCAGTTCTTC.

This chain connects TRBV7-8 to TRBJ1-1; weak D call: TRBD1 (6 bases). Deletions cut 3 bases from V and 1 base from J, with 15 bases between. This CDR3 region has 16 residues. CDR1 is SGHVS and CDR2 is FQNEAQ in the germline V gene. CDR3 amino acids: CASSLGAGGWNTEAFF. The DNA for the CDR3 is TGTGCCAGCAGCTTGGGGGCCGGCGGGTGGAACACTGAAGCTTTCTTT.

CDR3 sequence: CASSPNGLPNEQFF. For the CDR3, the DNA is TGTGCCAGCAGCCCAAATGGGCTTCCGAATGAGCAGTTCTTC. This sequence joins TRBV9 and TRBJ2-1; D remains ambiguous. Germline V gene sequence: CDR1 SGDLS, CDR2 YYNGEE. Trimming took 4 bases from V and 7 from J, leaving 15 bases between them. The CDR3 runs to 14 residues.

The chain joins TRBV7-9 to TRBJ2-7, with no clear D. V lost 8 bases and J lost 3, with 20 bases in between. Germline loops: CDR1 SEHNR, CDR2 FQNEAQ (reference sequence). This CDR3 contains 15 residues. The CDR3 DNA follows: TGTGCCAGCGCCACCTTTGCAGCGCCGATCTACGAGCAGTACTTC. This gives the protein CASATFAAPIYEQYF.

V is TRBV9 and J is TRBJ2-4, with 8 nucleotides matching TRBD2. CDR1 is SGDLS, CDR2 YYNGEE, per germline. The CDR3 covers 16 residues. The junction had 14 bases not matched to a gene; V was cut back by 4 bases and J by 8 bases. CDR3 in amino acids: CASSPDPGLVVDIQYF. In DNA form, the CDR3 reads TGTGCCAGCAGCCCGGATCCGGGACTAGTCGTAGACATTCAGTACTTC.

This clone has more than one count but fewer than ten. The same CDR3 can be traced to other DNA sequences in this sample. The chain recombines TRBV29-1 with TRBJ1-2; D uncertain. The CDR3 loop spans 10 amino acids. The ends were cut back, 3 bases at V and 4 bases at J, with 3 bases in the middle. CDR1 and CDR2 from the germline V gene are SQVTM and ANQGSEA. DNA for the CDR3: TGCAGCGTTGAGGGCTATGGCTACACCTTC. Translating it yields CSVEGYGYTF.